This note documents a single TCR beta chain sequence. The antigen is undetermined. This CDR3 is 15 amino acids long. Deletions cut 2 bases from V and 3 bases from J, with 14 bases between. CDR1 and CDR2 from the germline V gene are MNHEY and SVGAGI. This sample is drawn from a study of T cells in Graves' hyperthyroidism and ophthalmopathy. As for the study in general: At the time of initial diagnosis and before any treatment, peripheral blood was collected. Study-wide results and caveats: Blood also showed most of the thyroid clonotypes that were expanded above 0.001.

Amplification of TCR beta CDR3 regions was performed using RNA transcripts as template. The HTBI primer set served for first-round RT-PCR of the TCR CDR3. TCRdb reprocessed the multiplex PCR reads via MiXCR and lists one record per CDR3 protein. The sample lists about 760,000 distinct CDR3 sequences, 30% to 40% occurring once. Material for sequencing was blood. The gene calls are TRBV6-5 and TRBJ2-7; D gene uncertain. This clonotype originated in a woman in her forties with Graves' hyperthyroidism. The CDR3 reads CASSYRQPDFYEQYF. The CDR3 DNA sequence: TGTGCCAGCAGTTACCGTCAGCCCGATTTCTACGAGCAGTACTTC.